Listed here are 23 T cell receptor beta chains from one sample, sequenced in a study of cytomegalovirus exposure and HLA in healthy donors. In the PCR, 60 Vbeta and 13 Jbeta primers were used. TCRdb's copy holds only in-frame clones and misses some; the assay was immunoSEQ multiplex PCR. Of approximately 40,000 clones listed, over 65% were seen once; the top ten hold 15% to 20%. Sequences were obtained from PBMCs. These receptors all stem from a man aged 45-60 years in good health and CMV-seropositive.

The V call is TRBV5-1, the J call TRBJ2-5; D call uncertain. The CDR3 consists of 13 residues. Trimming removed 3 bases at V and 4 bases at J, with 10 bases between. CDR1 SGHRS and CDR2 YFSETQ come from the germline V gene. CDR3 sequence (DNA): TGCGCCAGCAGCTCTTTCCTAGGAGAGACCCAGTACTTC. Residues: CASSSFLGETQYF.

In this sample, this clone turned up a few times. The rearrangement uses TRBV7-8 and TRBJ2-7; 8 bases are shared with TRBD1. This CDR3 has 15 amino acids. Germline CDR1 and CDR2: SGHVS and FQNEAQ. V lost 1 base to trimming and J lost 6 bases; unmatched junction nucleotides: 8. CDR3 residues: CASSLGTGRGSEQYF. For the CDR3, the DNA is TGTGCCAGCAGCTTAGGGACAGGGCGAGGTAGCGAGCAGTACTTC.

This chain connects TRBV2 to TRBJ1-1; 7 bases are shared with TRBD1. The CDR3 is 13 residues long. V lost 5 bases, J lost 0 bases, and 0 bases stayed unmatched. Germline-derived CDR1 and CDR2 are SNHLY and FYNNEI. CDR3: CASSQGVNTEAFF. Written as DNA, the CDR3 is TGTGCCAGCAGTCAGGGGGTGAACACTGAAGCTTTCTTT.

This clone was found once. The genes are TRBV5-8 and TRBJ2-1, with D maybe TRBD2 (6 bases). Trimming stripped 4 bases from V and 0 bases from J, with 11 bases between. The length of the CDR3 is 15 residues. From germline, CDR1 is SGHTS and CDR2 YDEGEE. The CDR3 loop is CASSRDLSSYNEQFF. CDR3 sequence (DNA): TGTGCCAGCAGCCGGGACTTAAGCTCCTACAATGAGCAGTTCTTC.

This clone was found a few times. The chain uses TRBV5-6 and TRBJ2-7; 9 bases line up with TRBD1. Germline V gives CDR1 SGHDT, CDR2 YYEEEE. V lost 1 base, J lost 3 bases, and 5 bases stayed unmatched. The CDR3 sequence is 15 residues long. The CDR3 coding sequence is TGTGCCAGCAGCTTGCTCGGGACAGGGAACTACGAGCAGTACTTC. It yields the protein CASSLLGTGNYEQYF.

This sequence joins TRBV10-3 and TRBJ1-1, with D unclear. The CDR3 covers 13 residues. The germline V and J ends were trimmed by 2 bases and 2 bases, with 6 bases remaining between them. Germline values: CDR1 ENHRY, CDR2 SYGVKD. The CDR3 DNA is TGTGCCATCAGTGAGGTGAGAAACACTGAAGCTTTCTTT. Translating gives CAISEVRNTEAFF.

The rearrangement links TRBV27 to TRBJ2-5; possible D gene TRBD2, 5 bases. V lost 1 base and J lost 5, with 8 bases in between. This CDR3 has 13 amino acids. Per the germline V gene, CDR1 is MNHEY and CDR2 is SMNVEV (reference sequence). CDR3 in DNA: TGTGCCAGCAGTTTATATGGCGGGGAGACCCAGTACTTC. Protein product: CASSLYGGETQYF.

The chain recombines TRBV5-1 with TRBJ2-7, with 9 bases that match TRBD1. This CDR3 has 14 residues. The trim removed 4 bases at V and 4 bases at J, leaving 6 bases unmatched. Germline assignment: CDR1 SGHRS and CDR2 YFSETQ. DNA of the CDR3: TGCGCCAGCAGCCAGGGACAGGGCTGGTACGAGCAGTACTTC. Translating gives CASSQGQGWYEQYF.

The J gene is TRBJ1-2, the V gene TRBV9, with no clear D. Germline V gene data show CDR1 as SGDLS and CDR2 as YYNGEE. The V gene lost 3 bases and the J gene lost 14 bases, with 14 bases spanning the gap. The CDR3 is 11 amino acids. As DNA, the CDR3 is TGTGCCAGCAGCGCAGGCGGGGTCTGGACCTTC. This translates into CASSAGGVWTF. The entire variable domain, with the rest obtained from reference TRBV9 and TRBJ1-2, is as follows: DSGVTQTPKHLITATGQRVTLRCSPRSGDLSVYWYQQSLDQGLQFLIQYYNGEERAKGNILERFSAQQFPDLHSELNLSSLELGDSALYFCASSAGGVWTFGSGTRLTVV.

This clone showed up just a few times. This rearrangement joins TRBV6-1 to TRBJ2-1; 9 nucleotides align to TRBD2. V dropped 1 base and J dropped 7; count of bases not matched to a gene: 2. The CDR3 extends over 14 amino acids. CDR1 is MNHNS and CDR2 is SASEGT in the germline V gene. CDR3 loop: CASSEGLAENEQFF. The CDR3 DNA follows: TGTGCCAGCAGTGAAGGACTAGCGGAAAATGAGCAGTTCTTC.

This chain uses TRBV25-1 with TRBJ2-3; 9 nucleotides match TRBD2. This CDR3 comprises 16 residues. V lost 3 bases and J lost 7; bases outside the gene matches: 11. CDR1 MGHDK and CDR2 SYGVNS come from the germline V gene. This chain's CDR3 is CASSDPTSGRGHTQYF. CDR3 nucleotides: TGTGCCAGCAGTGACCCGACTAGCGGCCGGGGACATACGCAGTATTTT.

The chain employs TRBV29-1 and TRBJ1-5; D may be TRBD1 (6 bases). Trimming left V 7 bases short and J 7 bases short, with 20 bases between. The CDR3 has 14 amino acids. The V gene's germline CDR1 is SQVTM and CDR2 ANQGSEA. The CDR3 protein is CSADIGGQGQPQHF. The DNA of the CDR3 is TGCAGCGCCGATATCGGGGGGCAGGGACAGCCCCAGCATTTT.

The genes are TRBV7-2 and TRBJ2-5; no definite D call. From germline, CDR1 is SGHTA and CDR2 FQGNSA. Trimming took off 5 bases at V and 4 bases at J, with 8 bases between the two ends. The CDR3 runs 12 residues. CDR3 nucleotides: TGTGCCAGCAGCCCTACGGGAGAGACCCAGTACTTC. Its protein is CASSPTGETQYF.

This clone occurred once. V and J are TRBV19 and TRBJ2-7; 11 nucleotides agree with TRBD1. The germline V gene encodes CDR1 LNHDA and CDR2 SQIVND (reference sequence). This CDR3 has 14 amino acids. The J segment lost 6 bases and the V segment lost 1 base, leaving 2 bases of the junction unmatched. CDR3 sequence (DNA): TGTGCCAGTAGTATAGTCGGACAGGGGGCCGAGCAGTACTTC. Protein product: CASSIVGQGAEQYF.

V gene TRBV6-5 combines with J gene TRBJ1-2, with a tentative D call TRBD1 (5 bases). CDR3 size: 12 residues. V was trimmed by 4 bases and J by 8 bases, leaving 11 bases between them. Germline V CDR1 and CDR2: MNHEY, SVGAGI. This chain's CDR3 is CASSSGLRGYTF. For the CDR3, the DNA is TGTGCCAGCAGTTCAGGGTTGCGGGGCTACACCTTC.

V usage is TRBV18 and J usage is TRBJ2-2, with D perhaps matching TRBD1 (6 bases). Trimming removed 3 bases at V and 2 bases at J, with 10 bases between. This CDR3 comprises 15 residues. Germline V gene sequence: CDR1 KGHSH, CDR2 LQKENI. The CDR3 DNA reads TGTGCCAGCTCACCGAACAGGGAAAACACCGGGGAGCTGTTTTTT. It translates to CASSPNRENTGELFF.

This clone was recorded a few times. The rearrangement joins TRBV30 to TRBJ1-2; tentative D call: TRBD1 (5 bases). The CDR3 has 11 amino acids. In germline, CDR1 is GTSNPN, CDR2 SVGIG (reference sequence). V lost 4 bases to trimming and J lost 7 bases, with 10 bases between them. DNA of the CDR3: TGTGCCTGGAATCAGGGTTCTGGCTACACCTTC. It specifies CAWNQGSGYTF.

The sample holds one count of this clone. The chain combines TRBV25-1 with TRBJ2-1; 9 bases match TRBD1. This CDR3 has 14 residues. The V gene's germline CDR1 is MGHDK and CDR2 SYGVNS. Losses at the gene ends were 5 bases for V and 4 bases for J; bases not matched to a gene: 3. In DNA form, the CDR3 reads TGTGCCAGCAGTCTGGGGACAGGGTACAATGAGCAGTTCTTC. This sequence encodes CASSLGTGYNEQFF.

J is TRBJ1-4 and V is TRBV21-1; the table's D call, TRBD1, has no DNA check behind it. TRBV21-1 counts as a pseudogene. This CDR3 is built from 16 residues. CDR3 protein: CASRQGQGGTNEKLFF. In DNA form, the CDR3 reads TGTGCCAGTAGACAGGGTCAAGGGGGAACTAATGAAAAACTGTTTTTT.

The genes are TRBV27 and TRBJ1-5; D call uncertain. Per the germline V gene, CDR1 is MNHEY and CDR2 is SMNVEV (reference sequence). V lost 1 base and J lost 5, with 6 bases in between. The CDR3 is 13 residues long. Written as DNA, the CDR3 is TGTGCCAGCAGTTTATGGCAGGATCAGCCCCAGCATTTT. It encodes CASSLWQDQPQHF.

V gene TRBV2 combines with J gene TRBJ1-5; 10 positions agree with TRBD1. The germline V gene has CDR1 SNHLY and CDR2 FYNNEI. J was trimmed by 3 bases and V by 0 bases; bases with no gene match: 5. This CDR3 is built from 17 residues. DNA for the CDR3: TGTGCCAGCAGTGAAGCCCATGGGACAGGGGACAATCAGCCCCAGCATTTT. This sequence encodes CASSEAHGTGDNQPQHF.

The V and J genes are TRBV7-9 and TRBJ2-5; a possible D gene is TRBD2 (6 bases). This CDR3 is 15 amino acids long. The V end lost 5 bases, the J end lost 7 bases, and 20 bases lay between the germline ends. Per the germline V gene, CDR1 is SEHNR and CDR2 is FQNEAQ (reference sequence). The CDR3 nucleotides read TGTGCCAGCAGCCCCTACTGGGACTCAAGGGGGACCCAGTACTTC. Translation gives CASSPYWDSRGTQYF.

V gene TRBV7-9 combines with J gene TRBJ1-1, with D unresolved. V lost 3 bases and J 4 bases, leaving 12 bases between the germline ends. CDR1 and CDR2 (germline): SEHNR, FQNEAQ (reference sequence). The length of the CDR3 is 14 residues. CDR3 sequence (DNA): TGTGCCAGCAGCTTTAACACCATTGGCACTGAAGCTTTCTTT. Its translation is CASSFNTIGTEAFF.